This entry lists 11 T cell receptor beta chains sequenced from one sample in a study of shared clonotypes between healthy human individuals. Only in-frame clones appear in the TCRdb table, and some are missing; sequencing was by immunoSEQ multiplex PCR. The sample includes 2 million to 2.5 million clones, roughly 92% of them seen just once. The sample taken for sequencing was naive CD4+ T cells from PBMCs. Subset denoted: CD45RA+ positively selected. The receptors stem from a man aged 18 to 35 in good health. Some clones in this sample may be carry-over from other donors' samples.

V gene TRBV6-1 combines with J gene TRBJ1-5, with D uncertain. The V gene lost 1 base and the J gene lost 4 bases, with 8 bases spanning the gap. Germline V gene lookup returns CDR1 MNHNS and CDR2 SASEGT. This CDR3 contains 14 residues. The CDR3: CASSEVGINQPQHF. CDR3 nucleotides: TGTGCCAGCAGTGAAGTCGGTATTAATCAGCCCCAGCATTTT.

V and J are TRBV7-2 and TRBJ1-1; D is unresolved. Germline-derived CDR1 and CDR2 are SGHTA and FQGNSA. CDR3 length equals 16 residues. Trimming shortened V by 2 bases and J by 1 base, and 14 bases separated the two germline ends. The CDR3 loop is CASSLNPRATNTEAFF. CDR3 DNA sequence: TGTGCCAGCAGCTTAAACCCGCGGGCTACGAACACTGAAGCTTTCTTT.

This rearrangement joins TRBV28 to TRBJ1-1, with no clear D. Germline values: CDR1 MDHEN, CDR2 SYDVKM. The CDR3 consists of 12 residues. V was cut by 5 bases and J by 7 bases, with 11 bases left in between. CDR3: CASSEVPREAFF. The CDR3 bases are TGTGCCAGCAGTGAAGTCCCACGTGAAGCTTTCTTT.

There are a few counts of this clone. The chain employs TRBV2 and TRBJ1-5; D is possibly TRBD1 (6 bases). This CDR3 has 14 amino acids. The ends were cut back, 0 bases at V and 11 bases at J, with 14 bases in the middle. From germline, CDR1 is SNHLY and CDR2 FYNNEI. The CDR3 protein is CASSEATTGLAQHF. CDR3 sequence (DNA): TGTGCCAGCAGTGAAGCCACGACAGGTCTAGCCCAGCATTTT.

The rearrangement links TRBV6-1 to TRBJ2-7, with D possibly being TRBD1 or TRBD2 (5 bases each). V was trimmed by 10 bases and J by 4 bases, leaving 23 bases between them. The CDR3 spans 15 residues. CDR1 is MNHNS, CDR2 SASEGT, per germline. The CDR3 region is CATSVRGRSGYEQYF. In DNA form, the CDR3 reads TGTGCCACCTCCGTCCGGGGCAGGTCGGGATACGAGCAGTACTTC.

The chain joins TRBV7-2 to TRBJ1-1; 9 bases are a match to TRBD1. The CDR3 loop spans 12 amino acids. Looked up from germline, CDR1 is SGHTA and CDR2 is FQGNSA. The J segment lost 6 bases and the V segment lost 5 bases, leaving 1 base of the junction unmatched. The CDR3 protein is CASSRQGAEAFF. CDR3 sequence (DNA): TGTGCCAGCAGCCGACAGGGGGCTGAAGCTTTCTTT.

This chain connects TRBV5-1 to TRBJ2-7, with unresolved D. CDR1 is SGHRS, CDR2 YFSETQ, per germline. The ends were cut back, 0 bases at V and 2 bases at J, with 9 bases in the middle. There are 14 residues in the CDR3. In DNA form, the CDR3 reads TGCGCCAGCAGCTTGGGTCTACCAGCCTACGAGCAGTACTTC. Protein product: CASSLGLPAYEQYF.

The CDR3, as DNA: TGTGCCAGCAGTGAAGAGGGTAGGGGGAGACAAGCTTTCTTT. The encoded protein is CASSEEGRGRQAFF. The chain combines TRBV2 with TRBJ1-1; D is perhaps TRBD1 (6 bases). Trimming took off 1 base at V and 9 bases at J, with 15 bases between the two ends. CDR1 is SNHLY, CDR2 FYNNEI, per germline. There are 14 residues in the CDR3.

The V and J genes are TRBV30 and TRBJ2-6, with D tentatively TRBD2 (5 bases). The V and J ends lost 2 bases and 0 bases respectively, with 11 bases between them. This CDR3 has 16 residues. Germline V lookup: CDR1 GTSNPN, CDR2 SVGIG (reference sequence). The CDR3 sequence is CAWSKSRVSGANVLTF. CDR3 nucleotide sequence: TGTGCCTGGAGTAAATCGCGGGTCTCTGGGGCCAACGTCCTGACTTTC.

The genes are TRBV6-5 and TRBJ1-2; unclear D gene. The CDR3 runs to 12 residues. Germline-derived CDR1 and CDR2 are MNHEY and SVGAGI. Trimming left V 6 bases short and J 3 bases short, with 8 bases between. CDR3 sequence: CASRNTYYGYTF. The CDR3 DNA follows: TGTGCCAGCAGGAACACCTACTATGGCTACACCTTC.

This sequence joins TRBV28 and TRBJ2-6; unclear D gene. Germline V gene sequence: CDR1 MDHEN, CDR2 SYDVKM. Trimming pared 8 bases from V and 0 bases from J, leaving 8 bases between. CDR3 length equals 14 residues. The CDR3 region is CASGRDSGANVLTF. The DNA of the CDR3 is TGTGCCAGCGGAAGGGACTCTGGGGCCAACGTCCTGACTTTC.